Below are 16 T cell receptor beta chains sequenced from a single sample in a study of response to subunit inactivated influenza vaccine. One entry per CDR3 protein, called by TCRdb with MiXCR from the RT-PCR reads. The table lists about 570,000 distinct CDR3 sequences, roughly 12% of them singletons, with more than 9.5% in the top ten. The same sample was also used in a study of T cells expressing NK-cell markers. In that study: A 5'RACE template switching approach incorporating UMIs was used to make TCR beta cDNA.

Sequencing used PBMCs from blood, obtained on the day of vaccination. The receptors were sampled from a man over 45 who received an inactivated influenza vaccine.

Comments on this clonotype: One end of the junction does not line up with germline, which may come from a read error. The rearrangement uses TRBV12-3 or TRBV12-4 and TRBJ2-1; TRBD1 aligns across 8 bases. There are 14 residues in the CDR3. The CDR3 DNA is TGCGCCAGCAGCTTGGGGACAGGCCTTAATGAGCAGTTCTTC. It is translated as CASSLGTGLNEQFF.

The chain is built from TRBV5-5 and TRBJ2-7; no reliable D call. Trimming stripped 3 bases from V and 7 bases from J, with 11 bases between. The germline V gene has CDR1 SGHKS and CDR2 YYEKEE (reference sequence). CDR3 length: 12 amino acids. The CDR3 here is CASSSLSWEQYF. The CDR3 bases are TGTGCCAGCAGCTCCCTATCGTGGGAGCAGTACTTC.

The chain uses TRBV5-6 and TRBJ2-2, with 8 bases fitting TRBD2. The CDR3 is 15 amino acids. The J segment lost 3 bases and the V segment lost 4 bases, leaving 5 bases of the junction unmatched. Germline V gene sequence: CDR1 SGHDT, CDR2 YYEEEE. The CDR3 coding sequence is TGTGCCAGCAGCCCACTAGCGGATTACACCGGGGAGCTGTTTTTT. This translates into CASSPLADYTGELFF. Full variable domain (missing parts from reference TRBV5-6 and TRBJ2-2): DAGVTQSPTHLIKTRGQQVTLRCSPKSGHDTVSWYQQALGQGPQFIFQYYEEEERQRGNFPDRFSGHQFPNYSSELNVNALLLGDSALYLCASSPLADYTGELFFGEGSRLTVL.

This clonotype was seen many times. V and J are TRBV12-3 or TRBV12-4 and TRBJ1-1, with unresolved D. This CDR3 has 13 residues. The germline V and J ends were trimmed by 10 bases and 1 base, with 13 bases remaining between them. The CDR3 coding sequence is TGTGCCACCGAGGGAAGAAGGAACACTGAAGCTTTCTTT. It yields the protein CATEGRRNTEAFF.

This chain connects TRBV5-1 to TRBJ2-1; D is ambiguous. V lost 0 bases and J 5 bases, leaving 12 bases between the germline ends. In germline, CDR1 is SGHRS, CDR2 YFSETQ. CDR3 length equals 15 residues. CDR3 DNA sequence: TGCGCCAGCAGCTTGGGGGCAGGTCGACACAATGAGCAGTTCTTC. Its protein product is CASSLGAGRHNEQFF.

This clonotype was observed a handful of times. The CDR3 here is CASTDRTSGNTIYF. The DNA for the CDR3 is TGTGCCAGCACGGACAGGACCTCTGGAAACACCATATATTTT. The V call is TRBV28, the J call TRBJ1-3; 7 nucleotides agree with TRBD1. With 7 bases clipped from V and 0 bases from J, the junction kept 3 bases outside the gene matches. The CDR3 is made up of 14 amino acids. Germline V lookup: CDR1 MDHEN, CDR2 SYDVKM.

In this sample, this clonotype turned up a few times. This rearrangement joins TRBV2 to TRBJ2-3, with 10 bases matching TRBD2. CDR3 length: 15 amino acids. The V and J ends lost 5 bases and 1 base, in that order; junction bases with no gene match: 3. The germline gives CDR1 SNHLY, CDR2 FYNNEI. In DNA form, the CDR3 reads TGTGCCAGCAGTTTCACTAGCGGGGGCACAGATACGCAGTATTTT. It specifies CASSFTSGGTDTQYF.

The CDR3 region is CASRRQGQPQHF. The DNA for the CDR3 is TGTGCCAGCAGACGACAGGGCCAGCCCCAGCATTTT. This chain uses TRBV12-3 or TRBV12-4 with TRBJ1-5; 7 nucleotides align to TRBD1. CDR3 length: 12 residues. V lost 6 bases and J lost 7; bases outside the gene matches: 3.

This clonotype was counted many times. This chain's CDR3 is CASRLNSGGVNEQFF. The CDR3 bases are TGTGCCAGCAGGCTCAATAGCGGGGGGGTGAATGAGCAGTTCTTC. The chain uses TRBV12-3 or TRBV12-4 and TRBJ2-1, with 11 bases fitting TRBD2. V was pared by 6 bases and J by 7 bases, with 8 bases of the junction left unmatched. There are 15 residues in the CDR3.

The V gene is TRBV20-1, the J gene TRBJ2-6; D call uncertain. There are 16 residues in the CDR3. V was shortened by 4 bases and J by 0 bases, with 13 bases between the two germline ends. Per germline, CDR1 DFQATT and CDR2 SNEGSKA (reference sequence). The CDR3 DNA follows: TGCAGTGCTATAAACGGGCTCAACTCTGGGGCCAACGTCCTGACTTTC. It is translated as CSAINGLNSGANVLTF.

The chain joins TRBV5-1 to TRBJ2-7; perhaps TRBD1 as D (5 bases). The CDR3 is 14 amino acids. Deletions cut 0 bases from V and 3 bases from J, with 10 bases between. CDR1 and CDR2 (germline): SGHRS, YFSETQ. The CDR3 DNA sequence: TGCGCCAGCAGCTTGGATAAGGGGCTCTACGAGCAGTACTTC. It codes for CASSLDKGLYEQYF.

This rearrangement joins TRBV4-1 to TRBJ2-1; TRBD2 agrees at 7 bases. After removal of 1 base from V and 10 bases from J, the junction contained 7 bases not matched to a gene. This CDR3 comprises 14 residues. Germline V lookup: CDR1 MGHRA, CDR2 YSYEKL. CDR3 region: CASSQVGAGNEQFF. The CDR3 bases are TGCGCCAGCAGCCAAGTAGGAGCGGGGAACGAGCAGTTCTTC.

This clonotype was picked up many times. The V and J genes are TRBV12-3 or TRBV12-4 and TRBJ2-3, with TRBD2 identical over 8 bases. The CDR3 totals 18 residues. With V trimmed by 3 bases and J by 4 bases, 15 bases remained unmatched. Here the CDR3 DNA reads TGTGCCAGCAGTTTGGTGTCCCCCTTAGCGGGATGGGCAGATACGCAGTATTTT. Translated: CASSLVSPLAGWADTQYF.

The chain uses TRBV20-1 and TRBJ2-5, with D unresolved. This CDR3 is built from 15 residues. Trimming removed 0 bases at V and 3 bases at J, with 14 bases between. Germline V gene lookup returns CDR1 DFQATT and CDR2 SNEGSKA (reference sequence). This CDR3 is CSARDSLAPKETQYF. In DNA, the CDR3 is TGCAGTGCTAGAGATTCCCTCGCGCCGAAAGAGACCCAGTACTTC.

The chain employs TRBV4-2 and TRBJ1-2; 7 bases line up with TRBD1. V gave up 0 bases and J gave up 4 bases; unmatched junction bases: 5. Germline V gene data show CDR1 as LGHNA and CDR2 as YNFKEQ. This CDR3 is built from 15 residues. As DNA, the CDR3 is TGTGCCAGCAGCCAAGATCGAGGGGGCAGCTATGGCTACACCTTC. Translated, it gives CASSQDRGGSYGYTF.

In this sample, this clonotype turned up many times. V and J are TRBV4-1 and TRBJ1-1; no definite D call. CDR3 length: 13 residues. Germline V gives CDR1 MGHRA, CDR2 YSYEKL. Trimming stripped 1 base from V and 1 base from J, with 4 bases between. The CDR3, as DNA: TGCGCCAGCAGCCAAGTGGGGAACACTGAAGCTTTCTTT. The encoded protein is CASSQVGNTEAFF.